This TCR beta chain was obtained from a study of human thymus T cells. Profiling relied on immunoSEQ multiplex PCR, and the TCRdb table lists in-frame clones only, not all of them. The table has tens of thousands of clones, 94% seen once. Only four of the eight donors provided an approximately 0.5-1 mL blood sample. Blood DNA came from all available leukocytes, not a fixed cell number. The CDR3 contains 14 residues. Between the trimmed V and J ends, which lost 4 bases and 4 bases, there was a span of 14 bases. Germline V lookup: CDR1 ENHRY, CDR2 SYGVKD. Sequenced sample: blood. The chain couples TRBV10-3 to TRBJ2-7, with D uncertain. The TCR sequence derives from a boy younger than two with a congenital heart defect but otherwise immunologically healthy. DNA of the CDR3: TGTGCCATCAGTGGAGTAGGGATAACTTACGAGCAGTACTTC. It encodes CAISGVGITYEQYF.